This T cell receptor (beta chain) originates from a study of tumor-infiltrating lymphocytes in primary liver carcinoma. Study-wide results and caveats: Tumors had a significantly higher top-250-clone fraction than blood (p = 0.039).

A primer matching the constant region was used to make TCR beta cDNA from 500 to 650 ng of total RNA. Libraries covering TCR beta were generated through three nested multiplex PCR rounds (using a slightly modified ARM-PCR). Investigators reported that the first two PCR rounds, at 10 to 11 cycles each, used TRBV1-TRBV30 forward primers with a C-beta reverse primer. TCRdb re-called the multiplex PCR reads through MiXCR, storing one row per CDR3 protein. Among some 38,000 distinct CDR3 sequences listed, roughly 74% were seen once. Starting material for RNA and DNA co-extraction consisted of roughly 18-34 mg of unsorted bulk tissue. Primary liver carcinomas in the patients were surgically resected. A note on this clonotype: Its specificity is unknown. At one end the junction does not follow the germline gene, possibly because of a read error.

The CDR3 extends over 15 amino acids. The sequence came from a man in his forties or fifties with primary liver carcinoma and hepatitis B virus infection. The sequenced material came from liver tumor tissue from sampling region 4. This sample's subset: tumor region T4, right-lateral pole. This chain links TRBV12-3 or TRBV12-4 with TRBJ1-5, with D possibly being TRBD1 (5 bases). In DNA form, the CDR3 reads TGTGCCAGCACGTGGGGCACCGCAATAAATCAGCCCCAGTGTTTT. It specifies CASTWGTAINQPQCF.